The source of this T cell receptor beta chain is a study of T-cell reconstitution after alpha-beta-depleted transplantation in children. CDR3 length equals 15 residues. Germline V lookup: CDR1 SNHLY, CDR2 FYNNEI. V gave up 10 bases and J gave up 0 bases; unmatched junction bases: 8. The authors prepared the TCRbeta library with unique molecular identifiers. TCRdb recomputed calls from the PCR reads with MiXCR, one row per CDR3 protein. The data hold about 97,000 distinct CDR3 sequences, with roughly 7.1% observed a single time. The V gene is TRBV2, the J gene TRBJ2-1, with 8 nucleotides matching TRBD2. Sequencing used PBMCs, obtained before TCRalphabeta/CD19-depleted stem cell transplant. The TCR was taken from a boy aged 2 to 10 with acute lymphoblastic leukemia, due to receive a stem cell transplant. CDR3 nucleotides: TGTGCCAAAGGAACGGGGGGGACCTCCTACAATGAGCAGTTCTTC. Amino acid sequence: CAKGTGGTSYNEQFF.